The 27 T cell receptor beta chains in this list originate from one sample, sequenced in a study of shared clonotypes between healthy human individuals. Sequencing used immunoSEQ multiplex PCR; TCRdb keeps in-frame clones, though not all of them. Of roughly 1,500,000 clones listed, 95% to 99% were seen once; the top ten hold roughly 0.4%. The sample consisted of naive CD4+ T cells sorted from blood. Subset reported: CD45RA+ positively selected. These receptors all stem from a young man in good health.

This clone appeared once. J is TRBJ1-4 and V is TRBV28; 10 bases are a match to TRBD1. V lost 6 bases, J lost 6 bases, and 13 bases stayed unmatched. This CDR3 contains 17 residues. Germline V lookup: CDR1 MDHEN, CDR2 SYDVKM. In DNA form, the CDR3 reads TGTGCCAGCAGCCCCTCCCCGGGACAGGGGACGGATGAAAAACTGTTTTTT. This encodes CASSPSPGQGTDEKLFF.

The chain combines TRBV11-2 with TRBJ2-7; 7 bases fit TRBD2. The CDR3 is 14 residues long. Trimming removed 5 bases from V and 3 bases from J; junction bases left unmatched: 7. Germline-derived CDR1 and CDR2 are SGHAT and FQNNGV. CDR3 DNA: TGTGCCAGCAGCATACGACTAGCTAGCTACGAGCAGTACTTC. The encoded protein is CASSIRLASYEQYF.

V usage is TRBV5-1 and J usage is TRBJ2-5; D is tentatively TRBD1 or TRBD2 (7 bases each). The germline gives CDR1 SGHRS, CDR2 YFSETQ. The CDR3 totals 15 residues. Trimming removed 0 bases from V and 4 bases from J, with 13 bases in between. DNA for the CDR3: TGCGCCAGCAGCTTGGCCCTCAGGGGGGGAGAGACCCAGTACTTC. Translation: CASSLALRGGETQYF.

This clone has just one count. The chain links TRBV6-1 to TRBJ2-2; D possibly corresponds to TRBD1 (5 bases). The CDR3 is 14 amino acids. Germline CDR1 and CDR2: MNHNS and SASEGT. V was shortened by 7 bases and J by 0 bases, with 9 bases between the two germline ends. The CDR3 sequence is CASKGQTNTGELFF. CDR3 nucleotides: TGTGCCAGCAAGGGGCAGACGAACACCGGGGAGCTGTTTTTT.

Regarding this clone: The junction departs from germline at one end; a sequencing error may be responsible. V usage is TRBV4-1 and J usage is TRBJ2-7, with TRBD2 identical over 12 bases. This CDR3 has 19 amino acids. The germline gives CDR1 MGHRA, CDR2 YSYEKL. The DNA for the CDR3 is TGCGCCAGCAGCCAAGAGGGTCTCCTAGCGGGAGGGCCTTTCACCTCCCTGGACTTC. Translated: CASSQEGLLAGGPFTSLDF.

J is TRBJ1-5 and V is TRBV7-9, with D unclear. With 2 bases removed from V and 7 bases from J, the gap between germline ends came to 9 bases. Looked up from germline, CDR1 is SEHNR and CDR2 is FQNEAQ (reference sequence). The CDR3 loop spans 13 amino acids. CDR3 amino acids: CASSLRADQPQHF. DNA for the CDR3: TGTGCCAGCAGCTTACGCGCGGACCAGCCCCAGCATTTT.

This chain links TRBV5-1 with TRBJ1-3; D gene unclear. Germline CDR1 reads SGHRS; CDR2 reads YFSETQ. V shed 3 bases and J shed 0 bases, with 7 bases lying between them. The CDR3 consists of 14 residues. The CDR3 sequence is CASSSDLSGNTIYF. CDR3 DNA: TGCGCCAGCAGCTCTGACCTCTCTGGAAACACCATATATTTT.

The chain links TRBV5-1 to TRBJ1-1; 7 bases map to TRBD1. This CDR3 has 15 amino acids. Germline CDR1 and CDR2: SGHRS and YFSETQ. Trimming removed 3 bases from V and 3 bases from J; junction bases left unmatched: 8. CDR3 amino acids: CASSSGQIGDTEAFF. The CDR3 bases are TGCGCCAGCAGCTCGGGACAGATCGGGGACACTGAAGCTTTCTTT.

The V gene is TRBV5-4, the J gene TRBJ2-1; D might be TRBD2 (6 bases). The germline V and J ends were trimmed by 4 bases and 0 bases, with 14 bases remaining between them. The CDR3 is 16 residues long. Germline CDR1 reads SGHNT; CDR2 reads YYREEE (reference sequence). As DNA, the CDR3 is TGTGCCAGCAGCGGCCGGGACTTTTCCTCCTACAATGAGCAGTTCTTC. Translating it yields CASSGRDFSSYNEQFF. Drawing the rest from reference TRBV5-4 and TRBJ2-1, the complete variable domain is ETGVTQSPTHLIKTRGQQVTLRCSSQSGHNTVSWYQQALGQGPQFIFQYYREEENGRGNFPPRFSGLQFPNYSSELNVNALELDDSALYLCASSGRDFSSYNEQFFGPGTRLTVL.

The J gene is TRBJ2-7, the V gene TRBV6-1; TRBD1 matches 9 bases. Germline CDR1 MNHNS, CDR2 SASEGT. V shed 3 bases and J 3 bases; nucleotides not matched to a gene: 6. The CDR3 is 15 residues long. Here the CDR3 DNA reads TGTGCCAGCAGTGAGGGACAGGGCTATCTCTACGAGCAGTACTTC. Translation gives CASSEGQGYLYEQYF.

The genes are TRBV28 and TRBJ1-1; D may be TRBD1 (5 bases). V was cut by 3 bases and J by 4 bases, with 9 bases left in between. Germline V lookup: CDR1 MDHEN, CDR2 SYDVKM. The CDR3 sequence is 13 residues long. CDR3 sequence reads: CASSFQGTTEAFF. The CDR3 DNA sequence: TGTGCCAGCAGTTTTCAGGGTACCACTGAAGCTTTCTTT. Looking up the rest from reference TRBV28 and TRBJ1-1 gives the full variable domain: DVKVTQSSRYLVKRTGEKVFLECVQDMDHENMFWYRQDPGLGLRLIYFSYDVKMKEKGDIPEGYSVSREKKERFSLILESASTNQTSMYLCASSFQGTTEAFFGQGTRLTVV.

The chain employs TRBV27 and TRBJ1-5, with D tentatively TRBD1 (6 bases). Germline CDR1 and CDR2: MNHEY and SMNVEV (reference sequence). There are 16 residues in the CDR3. The V end lost 6 bases, the J end lost 1 base, and 16 bases lay between the germline ends. CDR3 sequence (DNA): TGTGCCAGCAGCTCAAGGGGGGTCACCAGCAATCAGCCCCAGCATTTT. Amino acid sequence: CASSSRGVTSNQPQHF.

The chain combines TRBV28 with TRBJ2-1, with TRBD1 as a possible D gene (5 bases). Germline CDR1 MDHEN, CDR2 SYDVKM. The V and J ends lost 3 bases and 9 bases respectively, with 12 bases between them. The CDR3 covers 13 residues. CDR3 in DNA: TGTGCCAGCAGTTTTCAGGGATTGGGTGAGCAGTTCTTC. As protein: CASSFQGLGEQFF.

This sequence joins TRBV5-1 and TRBJ2-2; 8 bases agree with TRBD1. The CDR3 covers 16 residues. Germline V gene sequence: CDR1 SGHRS, CDR2 YFSETQ. With V trimmed by 2 bases and J by 7 bases, 10 bases remained unmatched. CDR3 residues: CASSFEARGLGGELFF. CDR3 coding DNA: TGCGCCAGCAGCTTCGAAGCCAGGGGGCTCGGCGGGGAGCTGTTTTTT.

The genes are TRBV7-9 and TRBJ1-4; D not resolved. CDR3 length equals 16 residues. Germline V lookup: CDR1 SEHNR, CDR2 FQNEAQ (reference sequence). V was cut by 4 bases and J by 5 bases, with 17 bases left in between. In nucleotides, the CDR3 is TGTGCCAGCAGCTCCACTCCCGGGTCCACAAATGAAAAACTGTTTTTT. It codes for CASSSTPGSTNEKLFF.

The genes are TRBV6-1 and TRBJ2-1; D gene uncertain. The V gene's germline CDR1 is MNHNS and CDR2 SASEGT. V was trimmed by 3 bases and J by 5 bases, leaving 5 bases between them. CDR3 length equals 12 residues. The CDR3, as DNA: TGTGCCAGCAGTGATCCTAACAATGAGCAGTTCTTC. Translated: CASSDPNNEQFF.

This chain joins TRBV5-1 and TRBJ1-1, with TRBD1 as a possible D gene (6 bases). The CDR3 extends over 15 amino acids. The germline gives CDR1 SGHRS, CDR2 YFSETQ. Trimming took off 0 bases at V and 1 base at J, with 10 bases between the two ends. CDR3 amino acids: CASSLERRGNTEAFF. The CDR3 DNA sequence: TGCGCCAGCAGCTTGGAGCGCAGGGGGAACACTGAAGCTTTCTTT.

The count of this clone is one. This sample also contains other DNA sequences that code for the same CDR3. The rearrangement joins TRBV5-1 to TRBJ1-1, with D perhaps TRBD1 (6 bases). Trimming stripped 1 base from V and 1 base from J, with 8 bases between. Germline V gene sequence: CDR1 SGHRS, CDR2 YFSETQ. The CDR3 loop spans 14 amino acids. CDR3 DNA: TGCGCCAGCAGCTTGCCAGGGGCGAACACTGAAGCTTTCTTT. Translation gives CASSLPGANTEAFF. Based on the CDR3 plus reference TRBV5-1 and TRBJ1-1, the full variable domain is KAGVTQTPRYLIKTRGQQVTLSCSPISGHRSVSWYQQTPGQGLQFLFEYFSETQRNKGNFPGRFSGRQFSNSRSEMNVSTLELGDSALYLCASSLPGANTEAFFGQGTRLTVV.

The V and J genes are TRBV11-2 and TRBJ2-7; 11 bases are shared with TRBD2. Germline CDR1 and CDR2: SGHAT and FQNNGV. The CDR3 runs 16 residues. The V segment lost 4 bases and the J segment 7 bases; nucleotides outside the gene matches: 12. The chain's CDR3 is CASSSFQLAGVEEQYF. The CDR3 DNA reads as TGTGCCAGCAGCTCCTTTCAACTAGCGGGAGTGGAAGAGCAGTACTTC.

The V and J genes are TRBV6-5 and TRBJ2-7; TRBD1 matches 7 bases. J lost 3 bases, V lost 6 bases, and 8 bases had no gene match. The CDR3 runs 14 residues. Germline CDR1 is MNHEY and CDR2 is SVGAGI. The CDR3 bases are TGTGCCAGCAGAGAGACAGGGTTCCTCTACGAGCAGTACTTC. Residues: CASRETGFLYEQYF.

V usage is TRBV28 and J usage is TRBJ1-1; 9 positions agree with TRBD1. The germline V gene has CDR1 MDHEN and CDR2 SYDVKM. This CDR3 region has 15 residues. V was clipped by 5 bases and J by 6 bases; unmatched bases: 10. The CDR3 bases are TGTGCCAGCAGTCCACCGGGACAGGGCAGAGCTGAAGCTTTCTTT. It is translated as CASSPPGQGRAEAFF. The complete variable domain, with remaining parts taken from reference TRBV28 and TRBJ1-1, reads DVKVTQSSRYLVKRTGEKVFLECVQDMDHENMFWYRQDPGLGLRLIYFSYDVKMKEKGDIPEGYSVSREKKERFSLILESASTNQTSMYLCASSPPGQGRAEAFFGQGTRLTVV.

This sequence joins TRBV7-2 and TRBJ2-1; 12 bases map to TRBD2. From germline, CDR1 is SGHTA and CDR2 FQGNSA. CDR3 length equals 16 residues. The V gene end was trimmed by 1 base and the J gene end by 4 bases; junction bases not matched to a gene: 2. CDR3 in amino acids: CASSLEGLAGYNEQFF. CDR3 DNA sequence: TGTGCCAGCAGCTTAGAAGGACTAGCGGGGTACAATGAGCAGTTCTTC. Combining the CDR3 with reference TRBV7-2 and TRBJ2-1 gives the whole variable domain GAGVSQSPSNKVTEKGKDVELRCDPISGHTALYWYRQSLGQGLEFLIYFQGNSAPDKSGLPSDRFSAERTGGSVSTLTIQRTQQEDSAVYLCASSLEGLAGYNEQFFGPGTRLTVL.

CDR3 DNA sequence: TGTGCCAGCAGCCTCTACCCCCTGACAGCGGTGAGCCAAGAGACCCAGTACTTC. This codes for CASSLYPLTAVSQETQYF. This rearrangement joins TRBV14 to TRBJ2-5; D is tentatively TRBD1 or TRBD2 (5 bases each). Trimming shortened V by 4 bases and J by 1 base, and 22 bases separated the two germline ends. Germline CDR1 and CDR2: SGHDN and FVKESK. This CDR3 spans 18 amino acids.

This clone has just one count. This chain uses TRBV6-1 with TRBJ2-2, with D unclear. CDR1 and CDR2 (germline): MNHNS, SASEGT. Deletions cut 7 bases from V and 7 bases from J, with 19 bases between. This CDR3 is 15 amino acids long. CDR3 sequence reads: CASTPKGPMDGELFF. In nucleotides, the CDR3 is TGTGCCAGCACCCCAAAGGGCCCAATGGACGGGGAGCTGTTTTTT.

CDR3 sequence (DNA): TGTGCCAGTTCAACAGGGTACTACAATGAGCAGTTCTTC. Translation: CASSTGYYNEQFF. This chain joins TRBV19 and TRBJ2-1; possibly TRBD1 for D (6 bases). V lost 8 bases and J lost 3, with 11 bases in between. Germline values: CDR1 LNHDA, CDR2 SQIVND (reference sequence). The CDR3 covers 13 residues.

The chain employs TRBV18 and TRBJ1-1, with D unresolved. The germline V gene has CDR1 KGHSH and CDR2 LQKENI. The CDR3 extends over 14 amino acids. V was trimmed by 3 bases and J by 0 bases, leaving 8 bases between them. The CDR3 nucleotides read TGTGCCAGCTCACCGGCAGTGATGAACACTGAAGCTTTCTTT. Encoded protein: CASSPAVMNTEAFF.

CDR3 DNA sequence: TGCAGCGTTGAAGACGGGGCGCAAGGGGCCAACGTCCTGACTTTC. Protein sequence: CSVEDGAQGANVLTF. This sequence joins TRBV29-1 and TRBJ2-6, with D perhaps assigned TRBD1 or TRBD2 (5 bases each). From germline, CDR1 is SQVTM and CDR2 ANQGSEA. This CDR3 region has 15 residues. Trimming left V 0 bases short and J 4 bases short, with 10 bases between.